This TCR beta chain comes out of a study of cytomegalovirus exposure and HLA in healthy donors. Use of 60 Vbeta and 13 Jbeta primers characterized the PCR. Measured with immunoSEQ multiplex PCR; TCRdb has only the in-frame clones, and not every one. The sample shows approximately 150,000 clones, just under 80% of them seen only once. Whole-study results and caveats: In terms of immune exposure information, only CMV serostatus was available.

CDR3 length equals 15 residues. V trimming: 2 bases; J trimming: 5 bases; junction bases outside the gene matches: 3. Germline V gene sequence: CDR1 SGHDT, CDR2 YYEEEE. Note on this clone: The antigen is undetermined.

The chain is built from TRBV5-6 and TRBJ2-1; 11 bases line up with TRBD2. Sequencing was performed on PBMCs. The TCR comes from a woman aged 50 to 60 in good health and CMV-seronegative. The CDR3 sequence: CASSFTSGGNNEQFF. The CDR3 DNA reads as TGTGCCAGCAGCTTCACTAGCGGGGGAAACAATGAGCAGTTCTTC.